These 14 T cell receptor beta chains were sequenced from one sample in a study of blood T cell repertoires in COVID-19. Profiled with immunoSEQ multiplex PCR; TCRdb holds only in-frame clones, not every one. The data contain about 150,000 clones, roughly 80% of them singletons. The specimen was peripheral blood. The receptors originated from a woman between 55 and 75 years old with COVID-19, enrolled during active disease.

The V call is TRBV6-6, the J call TRBJ1-2; 9 positions agree with TRBD1. V dropped 7 bases and J dropped 5; count of bases not matched to a gene: 5. Germline CDR1 and CDR2: MNHNY and SVGAGI (reference sequence). The CDR3 has 13 amino acids. For the CDR3, the DNA is TGTGCCAGCACCATACAGGGGGCGTATGGCTACACCTTC. Translating it yields CASTIQGAYGYTF.

The chain couples TRBV7-9 to TRBJ2-5; 7 bases map to TRBD2. The CDR3 runs to 14 residues. V dropped 4 bases and J dropped 3; count of bases not matched to a gene: 5. Germline V lookup: CDR1 SEHNR, CDR2 FQNEAQ (reference sequence). DNA of the CDR3: TGTGCCAGCAGCTCCTGGACTAGTGAAGAGACCCAGTACTTC. It encodes CASSSWTSEETQYF.

The J gene is TRBJ1-1, the V gene TRBV5-1; 7 nucleotides agree with TRBD1. Germline lookup yields CDR1 SGHRS and CDR2 YFSETQ. This CDR3 comprises 14 residues. The V segment lost 3 bases and the J segment 1 base; nucleotides outside the gene matches: 3. For the CDR3, the DNA is TGCGCCAGCAGCTGGGACAGTCAGAACACTGAAGCTTTCTTT. Its protein product is CASSWDSQNTEAFF.

This chain connects TRBV19 to TRBJ2-3, with TRBD2 as a possible D gene (5 bases). Trimming removed 4 bases from V and 5 bases from J, with 10 bases in between. CDR3 size: 13 residues. CDR1 is LNHDA, CDR2 SQIVND, per germline (reference sequence). CDR3 amino acids: CASSTKSGDTQYF. CDR3 DNA sequence: TGTGCCAGTAGTACGAAGAGCGGAGATACGCAGTATTTT.

This sequence joins TRBV7-6 and TRBJ2-3, with 9 bases identical to TRBD2. Germline V gene sequence: CDR1 SGHVS, CDR2 FNYEAQ. The length of the CDR3 is 16 residues. V trimming: 1 base; J trimming: 3 bases; junction bases outside the gene matches: 5. CDR3 in amino acids: CASSLGGSGSTDTQYF. CDR3 DNA sequence: TGTGCCAGCAGCTTAGGTGGTAGCGGGAGTACAGATACGCAGTATTTT. Supplemented by reference TRBV7-6 and TRBJ2-3, the full variable domain reads GAGVSQSPRYKVTKRGQDVALRCDPISGHVSLYWYRQALGQGPEFLTYFNYEAQQDKSGLPNDRFSAERPEGSISTLTIQRTEQRDSAMYRCASSLGGSGSTDTQYFGPGTRLTVL.

This clone was seen just once. The same CDR3 can be traced to other DNA sequences in this sample. The chain links TRBV6-5 to TRBJ1-5; D perhaps matches TRBD1 (6 bases). Germline V gene data show CDR1 as MNHEY and CDR2 as SVGAGI. Trimming shortened V by 6 bases and J by 2 bases, and 8 bases separated the two germline ends. CDR3 size: 13 residues. The DNA for the CDR3 is TGTGCCAGCAGGAGACAGGGCAATCAGCCCCAGCATTTT. Its translation is CASRRQGNQPQHF.

This clone showed up just a few times. This rearrangement joins TRBV19 to TRBJ1-1; 7 bases map to TRBD1. Germline V gives CDR1 LNHDA, CDR2 SQIVND (reference sequence). The CDR3 extends over 14 amino acids. V was pared by 10 bases and J by 1 base, with 9 bases of the junction left unmatched. The DNA of the CDR3 is TGTGCCACCCAGCCCTGGACAGGGAACACTGAAGCTTTCTTT. Protein product: CATQPWTGNTEAFF.

This chain uses TRBV27 with TRBJ1-4; D is unresolved. The CDR3 has 15 amino acids. CDR1 is MNHEY and CDR2 is SMNVEV in the germline V gene (reference sequence). V dropped 4 bases and J dropped 11 bases, with 20 bases sitting between them. The CDR3 here is CASSSRGPALGKLFF. The CDR3 coding sequence is TGTGCCAGCAGTTCCCGCGGGCCAGCTTTGGGGAAACTGTTTTTT. Using reference TRBV27 and TRBJ1-4 for the parts outside the CDR3, the full variable domain is EAQVTQNPRYLITVTGKKLTVTCSQNMNHEYMSWYRQDPGLGLRQIYYSMNVEVTDKGDVPEGYKVSRKEKRNFPLILESPSPNQTSLYFCASSSRGPALGKLFFGSGTQLSVL.

The chain uses TRBV5-5 and TRBJ2-1; TRBD2 matches 15 bases. Germline V gives CDR1 SGHKS, CDR2 YYEKEE (reference sequence). The ends lost 6 bases at V and 7 bases at J; junction bases unmatched: 20. The CDR3 covers 20 residues. The CDR3 region is CASTRRGLAGGRPLANEQFF. CDR3 bases: TGTGCCAGCACACGCAGGGGACTAGCGGGAGGCCGGCCTCTAGCGAATGAGCAGTTCTTC.

This chain joins TRBV30 and TRBJ1-2, with D tentatively TRBD1 (5 bases). The CDR3 runs to 15 residues. The V and J ends lost 0 bases and 1 base respectively, with 12 bases between them. Germline CDR1 is GTSNPN and CDR2 is SVGIG (reference sequence). The CDR3 DNA reads as TGTGCCTGGAGTGTACCTTGGGGCATTAACTATGGCTACACCTTC. Protein product: CAWSVPWGINYGYTF.

The chain recombines TRBV6-1 with TRBJ1-5; D uncertain. Trimming removed 3 bases at V and 2 bases at J, with 8 bases between. There are 14 residues in the CDR3. Germline-derived CDR1 and CDR2 are MNHNS and SASEGT. In DNA form, the CDR3 reads TGTGCCAGCAGTGATACAACAGGCAATCAGCCCCAGCATTTT. The encoded protein is CASSDTTGNQPQHF.

The genes are TRBV18 and TRBJ2-2, with 9 positions matching TRBD1. Germline assignment: CDR1 KGHSH and CDR2 LQKENI. The CDR3 covers 16 residues. V lost 3 bases to trimming and J lost 7 bases; unmatched junction nucleotides: 9. CDR3 protein: CASSPYRGQGGGELFF. The CDR3 DNA sequence: TGTGCCAGCTCACCGTACAGGGGGCAAGGTGGCGGGGAGCTGTTTTTT.

The V call is TRBV7-2, the J call TRBJ1-5; tentative D call: TRBD1 (5 bases). From germline, CDR1 is SGHTA and CDR2 FQGNSA. This CDR3 has 16 amino acids. V shed 2 bases and J shed 4 bases, with 15 bases lying between them. This CDR3 reads CASSLRGWLGNQPQHF. CDR3 coding DNA: TGTGCCAGCAGCTTACGGGGGTGGTTGGGGAATCAGCCCCAGCATTTT.

The chain uses TRBV10-2 and TRBJ2-1; 11 bases fit TRBD2. Germline loops: CDR1 WSHSY, CDR2 SAAADI. The V and J ends lost 0 bases and 3 bases, in that order; junction bases with no gene match: 7. The CDR3 totals 18 residues. CDR3 sequence: CASSESSSGTSGYNEQFF. The CDR3 DNA reads TGCGCCAGCAGTGAGTCGAGTTCGGGGACTAGCGGCTACAATGAGCAGTTCTTC.